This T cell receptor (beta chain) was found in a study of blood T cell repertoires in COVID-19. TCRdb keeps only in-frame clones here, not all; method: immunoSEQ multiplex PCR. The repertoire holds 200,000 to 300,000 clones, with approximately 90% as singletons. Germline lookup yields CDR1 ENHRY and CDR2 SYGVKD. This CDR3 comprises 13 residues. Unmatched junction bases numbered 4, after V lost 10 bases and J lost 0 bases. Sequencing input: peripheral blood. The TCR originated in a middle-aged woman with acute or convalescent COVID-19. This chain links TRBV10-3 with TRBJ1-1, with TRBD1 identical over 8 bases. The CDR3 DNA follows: TGTGCCACCAAGGGACAGGTGAACACTGAAGCTTTCTTT. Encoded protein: CATKGQVNTEAFF.